This T cell receptor (beta chain) was observed in a study of blood T cell repertoires in COVID-19. Study as a whole: The samples span acute and convalescent COVID-19 from the United States, Italy and Spain. PBMCs, B-cell-depleted T cells, or T cells were the source of the cDNA or gDNA that made up the material.

As processed by the authors: The authors estimated nucleated cell counts from reference gene primer amplification. TCRdb's table, derived via immunoSEQ multiplex PCR, lists solely in-frame clones and lacks some. V and J calls and clone size are copied from that table; D and trimming were computed from the DNA. The table records about 60,000 clones, approximately 80% of them present only once. CDR3 length equals 13 residues. The trim removed 5 bases at V and 4 bases at J, leaving 1 base unmatched. This clone was seen a single time. This TCR was sampled from a man aged 55 to 69 with acute or convalescent COVID-19. This chain uses TRBV12-3 or TRBV12-4 with TRBJ2-1; 8 nucleotides line up with TRBD2. Sequencing used peripheral blood. This CDR3 reads CASSRGGYNEQFF. DNA of the CDR3: TGTGCCAGCAGTCGGGGGGGATACAATGAGCAGTTCTTC.